These 18 T cell receptor beta chains were sequenced from one sample in a study of identifying expanded T cells in peripheral blood. Some clones are missing from TCRdb's copy, which holds only in-frame ones; the method was immunoSEQ multiplex PCR. This sample has about 89,000 clones, with around 88% found just once. The sample taken for sequencing was blood. The receptors were sampled from a person between 18 and 75 years old in good health.

This chain joins TRBV7-8 and TRBJ2-5; no clear D. This CDR3 is 15 amino acids long. CDR1 is SGHVS and CDR2 is FQNEAQ in the germline V gene. The V and J ends lost 6 bases and 7 bases respectively, with 21 bases between them. CDR3 nucleotide sequence: TGTGCCAGCAGACCTTTCGCGACCCGAGGTTTGACCCAGTACTTC. Translating it yields CASRPFATRGLTQYF.

The chain uses TRBV18 and TRBJ1-2; tentative D call: TRBD1 (6 bases). V lost 0 bases to trimming and J lost 8 bases, with 10 bases between them. Per the germline V gene, CDR1 is KGHSH and CDR2 is LQKENI. This CDR3 comprises 13 residues. The CDR3 is CASSPPGAEGYTF. CDR3 bases: TGTGCCAGCTCACCACCGGGGGCGGAAGGCTACACCTTC.

Here the CDR3 reads CASSFPGTGNTIYF. In DNA, the CDR3 is TGTGCCAGCAGCTTCCCGGGGACAGGAAACACCATATATTTT. The chain employs TRBV5-6 and TRBJ1-3; weak D call: TRBD1 (6 bases). Germline loops: CDR1 SGHDT, CDR2 YYEEEE. V lost 2 bases to trimming and J lost 4 bases, with 10 bases between them. The CDR3 has 14 amino acids.

This chain connects TRBV19 to TRBJ2-2; D call uncertain. V was trimmed by 0 bases and J by 3 bases, leaving 11 bases between them. Germline lookup yields CDR1 LNHDA and CDR2 SQIVND (reference sequence). This CDR3 has 16 residues. DNA for the CDR3: TGTGCCAGTAGTATAGATGGTGGGCGCGACACCGGGGAGCTGTTTTTT. Amino acid sequence: CASSIDGGRDTGELFF.

The chain carries TRBV28 and TRBJ1-2, with TRBD1 identical over 7 bases. This CDR3 comprises 16 residues. The V gene's germline CDR1 is MDHEN and CDR2 SYDVKM. J was trimmed by 5 bases and V by 4 bases; bases with no gene match: 13. This CDR3 is CASSSTGVVGVYGYTF. The CDR3 nucleotides read TGTGCCAGCAGTTCAACAGGGGTCGTAGGGGTTTATGGCTACACCTTC.

This chain joins TRBV2 and TRBJ2-5, with D perhaps TRBD2 (6 bases). Germline V CDR1 and CDR2: SNHLY, FYNNEI. Trimming took 6 bases from V and 5 from J, leaving 10 bases between them. This CDR3 has 12 amino acids. As DNA, the CDR3 is TGTGCCAGCAGACTAGGGAGGGAGACCCAGTACTTC. Translated: CASRLGRETQYF.

V is TRBV2 and J is TRBJ1-5; weak D call: TRBD1 (5 bases). The CDR3 runs 13 residues. Per germline, CDR1 SNHLY and CDR2 FYNNEI. The V and J ends lost 6 bases and 3 bases respectively, with 9 bases between them. The CDR3 loop reads CASRGGLNQPQHF. Here the CDR3 DNA reads TGTGCCAGCAGGGGGGGTCTCAATCAGCCCCAGCATTTT.

The chain has TRBV6-1 and TRBJ2-5; D is unclear. The germline V and J ends were trimmed by 4 bases and 2 bases, with 14 bases remaining between them. Germline lookup yields CDR1 MNHNS and CDR2 SASEGT. The CDR3 has 15 residues. The CDR3 loop is CASSGYSGSQETQYF. The CDR3 DNA follows: TGTGCCAGCAGTGGTTACTCGGGCTCTCAAGAGACCCAGTACTTC.

This clone was counted a single time. This chain links TRBV6-1 with TRBJ1-5; possibly TRBD1 for D (6 bases). Looked up from germline, CDR1 is MNHNS and CDR2 is SASEGT. The CDR3 is 17 residues long. V was pared by 3 bases and J by 7 bases, with 22 bases between. The CDR3 here is CASSENHWAGAGQPQHF. CDR3 sequence (DNA): TGTGCCAGCAGTGAGAATCACTGGGCAGGGGCCGGGCAGCCCCAGCATTTT.

The chain links TRBV7-9 to TRBJ2-3; TRBD2 matches 7 bases. The CDR3 is 14 amino acids. V shed 2 bases, J shed 5 bases, and the junction held 4 bases outside the gene matches. The germline V gene has CDR1 SEHNR and CDR2 FQNEAQ (reference sequence). For the CDR3, the DNA is TGTGCCAGCAGCTTAATAAGCGGGAAAGATACGCAGTATTTT. Translated: CASSLISGKDTQYF.

This chain connects TRBV6-5 to TRBJ1-5; no clear D gene. Trimming stripped 6 bases from V and 2 bases from J, with 8 bases between. Germline CDR1 MNHEY, CDR2 SVGAGI. The CDR3 extends over 13 amino acids. The CDR3 region is CASRNARNQPQHF. In DNA form, the CDR3 reads TGTGCCAGCAGAAACGCCCGCAATCAGCCCCAGCATTTT.

The chain couples TRBV25-1 to TRBJ2-1, with no clear D. This CDR3 is built from 14 residues. Germline V gene lookup returns CDR1 MGHDK and CDR2 SYGVNS. Trimming shortened V by 2 bases and J by 6 bases, and 11 bases separated the two germline ends. Here the CDR3 reads CASSERVTANEQFF. The DNA of the CDR3 is TGTGCCAGCAGTGAACGGGTTACTGCCAATGAGCAGTTCTTC.

V usage is TRBV4-3 and J usage is TRBJ1-3; D not certain. Germline-derived CDR1 and CDR2 are LGHNA and YSLEER. CDR3 length equals 14 residues. Deletions cut 5 bases from V and 7 bases from J, with 15 bases between. CDR3 coding DNA: TGCGCCAGCAGCGACGCTGGTTCACCTAACACCATATATTTT. This sequence encodes CASSDAGSPNTIYF.

This rearrangement joins TRBV9 to TRBJ2-7; D gene unclear. The CDR3 loop spans 15 amino acids. The germline V gene has CDR1 SGDLS and CDR2 YYNGEE. Trimming removed 4 bases at V and 3 bases at J, with 17 bases between. The CDR3 nucleotides read TGTGCCAGCAGCCCAGGCGCTTACCCCAACTACGAGCAGTACTTC. Its translation: CASSPGAYPNYEQYF.

V usage is TRBV13 and J usage is TRBJ1-1; D is uncertain. V was pared by 1 base and J by 1 base, with 4 bases between. There are 13 residues in the CDR3. CDR1 PRHDT and CDR2 FYEKMQ come from the germline V gene (reference sequence). The CDR3 sequence is CASSLASNTEAFF. The CDR3 bases are TGTGCCAGCAGCTTAGCCTCGAACACTGAAGCTTTCTTT.

V is TRBV27 and J is TRBJ2-7; 8 bases align to TRBD1. This CDR3 has 16 amino acids. Germline-derived CDR1 and CDR2 are MNHEY and SMNVEV (reference sequence). V was clipped by 5 bases and J by 4 bases; unmatched bases: 13. The DNA of the CDR3 is TGTGCCAGCAGTAGGACAGGGACAACCTATCAGTACGAGCAGTACTTC. Translated: CASSRTGTTYQYEQYF.

This sequence joins TRBV7-6 and TRBJ2-3; TRBD1 agrees at 8 bases. Germline V gene data show CDR1 as SGHVS and CDR2 as FNYEAQ. J lost 6 bases, V lost 2 bases, and 16 bases had no gene match. The CDR3 covers 18 residues. This CDR3 reads CASSLPGGGQAGEDTQYF. Here the CDR3 DNA reads TGTGCCAGCAGCTTACCAGGAGGGGGACAGGCCGGGGAGGATACGCAGTATTTT.

The chain recombines TRBV6-1 with TRBJ2-7; the match to TRBD1 covers 8 bases. After removal of 3 bases from V and 3 bases from J, the junction contained 7 bases not matched to a gene. The CDR3 length is 15 residues. Germline CDR1 MNHNS, CDR2 SASEGT. The CDR3 coding sequence is TGTGCCAGCAGTGATTTAGGACAGGGATTCTACGAGCAGTACTTC. Its protein is CASSDLGQGFYEQYF.